These T cell receptor beta chains were read from a single sample in a study of high-grade serous ovarian cancer treatment subgroups. Generated by immunoSEQ multiplex PCR, the TCRdb table keeps only in-frame clones and is missing some. Of about 16,000 clones in the sample, roughly nine tenths were seen once. Specimen: tumor tissue. These receptors were taken from a human donor with high-grade serous ovarian cancer. Each CDR3 is given with its conserved first and last residue. D genes are given only for firm matches. Clone size is shown for a subset of rows, as once, few, many or a class of expanded clone.

D gene: TRBD2; V gene: TRBV6-5; J gene: TRBJ2-2; clone size: NA; CDR3 protein: CASSYSLAGAGGELFF; CDR3 DNA: TGTGCCAGCAGTTACTCACTAGCGGGGGCGGGCGGGGAGCTGTTTTTT
D gene: TRBD1; V gene: TRBV16; J gene: TRBJ1-5; clone size: NA; CDR3 protein: CASSQSTRTGNQPQHF; CDR3 DNA: TGTGCCAGCAGCCAATCTACTAGGACAGGAAATCAGCCCCAGCATTTT
D gene: NA; V gene: TRBV11-2; J gene: TRBJ1-6; clone size: few; CDR3 protein: CASSLPGWNNSPLHF; CDR3 DNA: TGTGCCAGCAGCTTACCTGGATGGAATAATTCACCCCTCCACTTT
D gene: TRBD1; V gene: TRBV6-1; J gene: TRBJ1-5; clone size: once; CDR3 protein: CASSTGQSNQPQHF; CDR3 DNA: TGTGCCAGCAGCACGGGACAGAGCAATCAGCCCCAGCATTTT
D gene: NA; V gene: TRBV9; J gene: TRBJ2-2; clone size: NA; CDR3 protein: CASSDRTNTGELFF; CDR3 DNA: TGTGCCAGCAGCGACAGGACAAACACCGGGGAGCTGTTTTTT
D gene: TRBD1; V gene: TRBV6-6; J gene: TRBJ1-4; clone size: NA; CDR3 protein: CASRSTRTGGDEKLFF; CDR3 DNA: TGTGCCAGCAGGTCAACGAGGACAGGGGGGGATGAAAAACTGTTTTTT
D gene: TRBD2; V gene: TRBV2; J gene: TRBJ2-3; clone size: once; CDR3 protein: CASSEGLASTDTQYF; CDR3 DNA: TGTGCCAGCAGTGAGGGACTAGCGAGCACAGATACGCAGTATTTT
D gene: NA; V gene: TRBV28; J gene: TRBJ2-5; clone size: NA; CDR3 protein: CASRDSGETQYF; CDR3 DNA: TGTGCCAGCAGAGACAGTGGGGAGACCCAGTACTTC
D gene: NA; V gene: TRBV13; J gene: TRBJ1-6; clone size: few; CDR3 protein: CASSLGGAGNSPLHF; CDR3 DNA: TGTGCCAGCAGCTTAGGGGGTGCGGGTAATTCACCCCTCCACTTT
D gene: TRBD1; V gene: TRBV7-9; J gene: TRBJ1-3; clone size: NA; CDR3 protein: CASSPDRGPGNTIYF; CDR3 DNA: TGTGCCAGCAGCCCGGACAGGGGGCCAGGAAACACCATATATTTT
D gene: NA; V gene: TRBV6-5; J gene: TRBJ1-6; clone size: few; CDR3 protein: CASSYRDYSPLHF; CDR3 DNA: TGTGCCAGCAGTTACAGGGATTATTCACCCCTCCACTTT
D gene: TRBD2; V gene: TRBV5-1; J gene: TRBJ2-3; clone size: NA; CDR3 protein: CASSLVLAGEDTQYF; CDR3 DNA: TGCGCCAGCAGCTTGGTGCTAGCGGGGGAGGATACGCAGTATTTT
D gene: NA; V gene: TRBV19; J gene: TRBJ2-6; clone size: NA; CDR3 protein: CASSSGSAGANVLTF; CDR3 DNA: TGTGCCAGTAGTAGCGGCAGCGCTGGGGCCAACGTCCTGACTTTC
D gene: TRBD2; V gene: TRBV19; J gene: TRBJ2-1; clone size: NA; CDR3 protein: CASSIGGGGGNEQFF; CDR3 DNA: TGTGCCAGTAGTATAGGAGGCGGGGGGGGCAATGAGCAGTTCTTC
D gene: NA; V gene: TRBV18; J gene: TRBJ2-3; clone size: NA; CDR3 protein: CASSEGQNTDTQYF; CDR3 DNA: TGTGCCAGCTCAGAAGGACAGAACACAGATACGCAGTATTTT
D gene: NA; V gene: TRBV30; J gene: TRBJ2-2; clone size: NA; CDR3 protein: CAWSGLVGELFF; CDR3 DNA: TGTGCCTGGAGTGGCCTGGTGGGGGAGCTGTTTTTT
D gene: TRBD2; V gene: TRBV5-4; J gene: TRBJ2-7; clone size: NA; CDR3 protein: CASSYIDGGEAYEQYF; CDR3 DNA: TGTGCCAGCAGCTATATCGACGGGGGGGAAGCCTACGAGCAGTACTTC
D gene: NA; V gene: TRBV7-2; J gene: TRBJ1-2; clone size: NA; CDR3 protein: CASSLSAGGGYGYTF; CDR3 DNA: TGTGCCAGCAGCTTAAGTGCTGGAGGGGGCTATGGCTACACCTTC
D gene: NA; V gene: TRBV30; J gene: TRBJ2-7; clone size: once; CDR3 protein: CAWNYGGRGYEQYF; CDR3 DNA: TGTGCCTGGAATTACGGTGGAAGGGGCTACGAGCAGTACTTC
D gene: TRBD1; V gene: TRBV6-5; J gene: TRBJ1-3; clone size: NA; CDR3 protein: CASSSPRGHGNTIYF; CDR3 DNA: TGTGCCAGCAGTTCCCCCAGGGGGCATGGAAACACCATATATTTT
D gene: NA; V gene: TRBV10-2; J gene: TRBJ2-1; clone size: NA; CDR3 protein: CASSDQPRQAYNEQFF; CDR3 DNA: TGCGCCAGCAGTGATCAACCGAGACAGGCCTACAATGAGCAGTTCTTC
D gene: NA; V gene: TRBV7-9; J gene: TRBJ2-7; clone size: NA; CDR3 protein: CASSTNRRLTPEGPYEQYF; CDR3 DNA: TGTGCCAGCAGCACGAACAGGAGACTTACCCCAGAAGGTCCCTACGAGCAGTACTTC
D gene: TRBD2; V gene: TRBV7-2; J gene: TRBJ2-5; clone size: NA; CDR3 protein: CASSLAGGYQETQYF; CDR3 DNA: TGTGCCAGCAGCTTAGCGGGGGGGTACCAAGAGACCCAGTACTTC
D gene: NA; V gene: TRBV5-1; J gene: TRBJ2-7; clone size: once; CDR3 protein: CASTLSSGSNYEQYF; CDR3 DNA: TGCGCCAGCACCCTCTCTTCGGGGTCCAACTACGAGCAGTACTTC
D gene: TRBD1; V gene: TRBV6-1; J gene: TRBJ1-1; clone size: NA; CDR3 protein: CASSEARTGRAFF; CDR3 DNA: TGTGCCAGCAGTGAAGCGAGGACAGGGAGAGCTTTCTTT
D gene: NA; V gene: TRBV9; J gene: TRBJ2-3; clone size: NA; CDR3 protein: CASSVFGGQDTQYF; CDR3 DNA: TGTGCCAGCAGCGTATTCGGGGGGCAAGATACGCAGTATTTT
D gene: NA; V gene: TRBV20-1; J gene: TRBJ1-2; clone size: once; CDR3 protein: CSARDGSGYTF; CDR3 DNA: TGCAGTGCTAGGGATGGGTCTGGCTACACCTTC
D gene: TRBD1; V gene: TRBV7-9; J gene: TRBJ1-2; clone size: NA; CDR3 protein: CASSLSGQGNYGYTF; CDR3 DNA: TGTGCCAGCAGCTTATCGGGACAGGGGAACTATGGCTACACCTTC
D gene: NA; V gene: TRBV7-8; J gene: TRBJ2-7; clone size: once; CDR3 protein: CASSLRTSYEQYF; CDR3 DNA: TGTGCCAGCAGCCTCAGGACGTCCTACGAGCAGTACTTC
D gene: TRBD1; V gene: TRBV18; J gene: TRBJ1-2; clone size: NA; CDR3 protein: CASSPGTAVNYGYTF; CDR3 DNA: TGTGCCAGCTCACCAGGGACAGCCGTGAACTATGGCTACACCTTC
D gene: TRBD2; V gene: TRBV6-6; J gene: TRBJ2-3; clone size: NA; CDR3 protein: CASSEKTSSPDTQYF; CDR3 DNA: TGTGCCAGCAGTGAGAAGACTAGCTCCCCAGATACGCAGTATTTT
D gene: NA; V gene: TRBV28; J gene: TRBJ2-6; clone size: NA; CDR3 protein: CASIPSGVSGANVLTF; CDR3 DNA: TGTGCCAGCATTCCATCCGGTGTCTCTGGGGCCAACGTCCTGACTTTC
D gene: NA; V gene: TRBV5-4; J gene: TRBJ2-2; clone size: NA; CDR3 protein: CASSFGAGELFF; CDR3 DNA: TGTGCCAGCAGCTTCGGGGCCGGGGAGCTGTTTTTT
D gene: TRBD2; V gene: TRBV5-1; J gene: TRBJ2-2; clone size: NA; CDR3 protein: CASSLHRERGAGELFF; CDR3 DNA: TGCGCCAGCAGCCTACACCGGGAACGGGGGGCCGGGGAGCTGTTTTTT
D gene: NA; V gene: TRBV27; J gene: TRBJ2-1; clone size: NA; CDR3 protein: CASSSDTHNEQFF; CDR3 DNA: TGTGCCAGCAGTTCCGACACGCACAATGAGCAGTTCTTC
D gene: NA; V gene: TRBV6-1; J gene: TRBJ1-4; clone size: once; CDR3 protein: CASSEVDGFNEKLFF; CDR3 DNA: TGTGCCAGCAGTGAAGTGGACGGATTTAATGAAAAACTGTTTTTT
D gene: TRBD1; V gene: TRBV7-7; J gene: TRBJ2-7; clone size: NA; CDR3 protein: CASSPGQGRVYEQYF; CDR3 DNA: TGTGCCAGCAGCCCAGGACAGGGGAGGGTCTACGAGCAGTACTTC
D gene: NA; V gene: TRBV6-1; J gene: TRBJ2-5; clone size: NA; CDR3 protein: CASSSDPRETQYF; CDR3 DNA: TGTGCCAGCAGTTCGGACCCCCGAGAGACCCAGTACTTC
D gene: TRBD2; V gene: TRBV5-4; J gene: TRBJ2-2; clone size: once; CDR3 protein: CASSPHLTSGGQGGELFF; CDR3 DNA: TGTGCCAGCAGCCCACACCTCACTAGCGGGGGCCAGGGCGGGGAGCTGTTTTTT
D gene: NA; V gene: TRBV5-1; J gene: TRBJ2-7; clone size: once; CDR3 protein: CASSARAGSSYEQYF; CDR3 DNA: TGCGCCAGCAGCGCGCGGGCAGGGAGCTCCTACGAGCAGTACTTC
D gene: NA; V gene: TRBV5-1; J gene: TRBJ2-7; clone size: NA; CDR3 protein: CASSLSTEPNEQYF; CDR3 DNA: TGCGCCAGCAGCTTGTCGACAGAACCCAACGAGCAGTACTTC
D gene: TRBD1; V gene: TRBV5-5; J gene: TRBJ2-6; clone size: few; CDR3 protein: CASRARDSLSGANVLTF; CDR3 DNA: TGTGCCAGCAGGGCTAGGGACAGCCTCTCTGGGGCCAACGTCCTGACTTTC
D gene: TRBD2; V gene: TRBV19; J gene: TRBJ2-7; clone size: few; CDR3 protein: CASSNLAGHGYEQYF; CDR3 DNA: TGTGCCAGTAGTAACCTAGCGGGGCATGGGTACGAGCAGTACTTC
D gene: TRBD2; V gene: TRBV9; J gene: TRBJ2-5; clone size: NA; CDR3 protein: CASSPGLAAGQETQYF; CDR3 DNA: TGTGCCAGCAGCCCCGGACTAGCGGCGGGACAAGAGACCCAGTACTTC
D gene: NA; V gene: TRBV7-9; J gene: TRBJ2-7; clone size: few; CDR3 protein: CASSFTGITYEQYF; CDR3 DNA: TGTGCCAGCAGCTTCACAGGGATAACCTACGAGCAGTACTTC
D gene: NA; V gene: TRBV9; J gene: TRBJ1-2; clone size: NA; CDR3 protein: CASSVDIGAANYGYTF; CDR3 DNA: TGTGCCAGCAGCGTAGATATAGGAGCTGCTAACTATGGCTACACCTTC